This is a list of T cell receptor beta chains from one sample in a study of metastatic and nonmetastatic thyroid tumors. TCRdb ran MiXCR on the PCR reads. The sample lists over 2,000 clones, approximately 38% occurring once. The sequenced sample consisted of adjacent normal tissue. These receptors were obtained from a female donor with papillary thyroid cancer or a benign thyroid nodule (not recorded which). Some clones in this sample may be carry-over from other donors' samples. The CDR3 runs from the conserved cysteine through the conserved F or W. The order of the fields is V gene, clone size, J gene, D gene, CDR3 DNA, CDR3 protein. A D gene is named only where the DNA matches it firmly. Clone sizes are given selectively: once, few, many, or a class where the clone is expanded.

V: TRBV6-2/TRBV6-3
size: .
J: TRBJ1-1
D: .
DNA: TGTGCCAGCAGTTACGAAGGCAGGGAAAGACGGAACACTGAAGCTTTCTTT
CDR3: CASSYEGRERRNTEAFF

V: TRBV7-9
size: .
J: TRBJ2-1
D: .
DNA: TGTGCCAGCAGCCCAGGAGGGGGCAGGACCTTCTTC
CDR3: CASSPGGGRTFF

V: TRBV12-3/TRBV12-4
size: .
J: TRBJ2-1
D: .
DNA: TGTGCCAGCAGTCTAGGAGGATACAATGAGCAGTTCTTC
CDR3: CASSLGGYNEQFF

V: TRBV28
size: .
J: TRBJ2-2
D: .
DNA: TGTGCCAGCATCCAGTCGAACACCGGGGAGCTGTTTTTT
CDR3: CASIQSNTGELFF

V: TRBV30
size: .
J: TRBJ1-5
D: TRBD1
DNA: TGTGCCTGGAAGACAGGGAATCAGCCCCAGCATTTT
CDR3: CAWKTGNQPQHF

V: TRBV20-1
size: .
J: TRBJ1-2
D: .
DNA: TGCAGTGCTAGAGATGTGGCGGGGGGTGGCTATGGCTACACCTTC
CDR3: CSARDVAGGGYGYTF

V: TRBV3-1
size: .
J: TRBJ2-3
D: TRBD2
DNA: TGTGCCAGCAGCCGAAGACTAGCGGGTTCCACAGATACGCAGTATTTT
CDR3: CASSRRLAGSTDTQYF

V: TRBV20-1
size: .
J: TRBJ1-5
D: .
DNA: TGCAGTGCTAGCCGAGGAGGGAGGAGCAATCAGCCCCAGCATTTT
CDR3: CSASRGGRSNQPQHF

V: TRBV2
size: .
J: TRBJ1-2
D: .
DNA: TGTGCCAGCAGTGAACGGCAAGTCTATGGCTACACCTTC
CDR3: CASSERQVYGYTF

V: TRBV5-1
size: .
J: TRBJ1-6
D: .
DNA: TGCGCCAGCAGCTTGGAACAGGATTCACCCCTCCACTTT
CDR3: CASSLEQDSPLHF

V: TRBV27
size: few
J: TRBJ1-2
D: .
DNA: TGTGCCAGCCGTTTTGGAGCCAGACGAGATGGCTACACCTTC
CDR3: CASRFGARRDGYTF

V: TRBV11-1
size: few
J: TRBJ1-1
D: .
DNA: TGTGCCAGCAGCCTACACCGACAGAACACTGAAGCTTTCTTT
CDR3: CASSLHRQNTEAFF

V: TRBV6-4
size: .
J: TRBJ2-1
D: TRBD2
DNA: TGTGCCAGCAGTCCCGGACTAGCTTTAATCGATGAGCAGTTCTTC
CDR3: CASSPGLALIDEQFF

V: TRBV6-1
size: .
J: TRBJ2-7
D: .
DNA: TGTGCCAGCAGAATTATGGACGGCTACGAGCAGTACTTC
CDR3: CASRIMDGYEQYF

V: TRBV12-3/TRBV12-4
size: .
J: TRBJ2-1
D: .
DNA: TGTGCCAGCAGTCAGCGTTCACACTCCTACAATGAGCAGTTCTTC
CDR3: CASSQRSHSYNEQFF

V: TRBV7-9
size: .
J: TRBJ1-3
D: .
DNA: TGTGCCAGCAGCTCTCAGCGTTCTGGAAACACCATATATTTT
CDR3: CASSSQRSGNTIYF

V: TRBV19
size: .
J: TRBJ1-2
D: .
DNA: TGTGCCAGTAGCCGACAGGAGACCTATGGCTACACCTTC
CDR3: CASSRQETYGYTF

V: TRBV2
size: .
J: TRBJ1-6
D: .
DNA: TGTGCCAGCAGCCAAACCCGGGGCAGATCACCCCTCCACTTT
CDR3: CASSQTRGRSPLHF

V: TRBV4-3
size: few
J: TRBJ1-4
D: .
DNA: TGCGCCAGCAGCCAAGACCGAACAGGGCCAACTAATGAAAAACTGTTTTTT
CDR3: CASSQDRTGPTNEKLFF

V: TRBV6-1
size: few
J: TRBJ2-7
D: .
DNA: TGTGCCAGCTCCCTAGGACAAGTTGGGTACGAGCATTACTTC
CDR3: CASSLGQVGYEHYF

V: TRBV11-2
size: .
J: TRBJ1-1
D: .
DNA: TGTGCCAGCAGTTCAAGGGGGTCGGGACGCCACACTGAAGCTTTCTTT
CDR3: CASSSRGSGRHTEAFF

V: TRBV6-2/TRBV6-3
size: .
J: TRBJ2-7
D: .
DNA: TGTGCCAGCAGTTACCCCTCGGTCGCAGAAAGCTCCTACGAGCAGTACTTC
CDR3: CASSYPSVAESSYEQYF

V: TRBV20-1
size: once
J: TRBJ2-7
D: TRBD2
DNA: TGCAGTGCGGGAGGGGGGTTAGCGGGAGGCCCGACCTACGAGCAGTACTTC
CDR3: CSAGGGLAGGPTYEQYF

V: TRBV5-1
size: once
J: TRBJ2-1
D: TRBD2
DNA: TGCGCCAGCAGCACGGATACTAGCGGGAGAGCCTACAATGAGCAGTTCTTC
CDR3: CASSTDTSGRAYNEQFF

V: TRBV11-3
size: .
J: TRBJ2-7
D: .
DNA: TGTGCCAGCAGCTCGGGACATCTAAACGAGCAGTACTTC
CDR3: CASSSGHLNEQYF

V: TRBV7-2
size: .
J: TRBJ2-7
D: .
DNA: TGTTCCAGCAGTACTTATGAGGGCTCCTACGAGCAGTACTTC
CDR3: CSSSTYEGSYEQYF

V: TRBV6-5
size: few
J: TRBJ2-7
D: TRBD1
DNA: TGTGCCAGCAGTTATCAGGGGGCCTACGAGCAGTACTTC
CDR3: CASSYQGAYEQYF

V: TRBV5-1
size: .
J: TRBJ2-2
D: TRBD1
DNA: TGCGCCAGCAGCTTGGTCGCGACAGGGGCTTCTTTTGGCGGGGAGCTGTTTTTT
CDR3: CASSLVATGASFGGELFF

V: TRBV6-1
size: few
J: TRBJ1-3
D: .
DNA: TGTGCCAGCAGTGAAGGGCCCAGCTCTGGAAACACCATATATTTT
CDR3: CASSEGPSSGNTIYF

V: TRBV19
size: .
J: TRBJ1-5
D: .
DNA: TGTGCCAGTAGTATAGAGAGCACGGTTAATCAGCCCCAGCATTTT
CDR3: CASSIESTVNQPQHF

V: TRBV20-1
size: .
J: TRBJ2-7
D: .
DNA: TGCAGTGCCTATACGGGCTTAACCTACGAGCAGTACTTC
CDR3: CSAYTGLTYEQYF

V: TRBV30
size: .
J: TRBJ2-1
D: .
DNA: TGTGCCTGGAGTGTGGCGGGATACGAGCAGTTCTTC
CDR3: CAWSVAGYEQFF

V: TRBV5-1
size: .
J: TRBJ1-4
D: .
DNA: TGCGCCAGCAGCTTGCCGACTAATGAAAAACTGTTTTTT
CDR3: CASSLPTNEKLFF

V: TRBV5-4
size: .
J: TRBJ2-7
D: .
DNA: TGTGCCAGCAGCTCCCCCGGACCCTACGAGCAGTACTTC
CDR3: CASSSPGPYEQYF

V: TRBV6-1
size: few
J: TRBJ2-3
D: .
DNA: TGTGCCAGCAGCGATACAGGGTCAACGCAGTATTTT
CDR3: CASSDTGSTQYF

V: TRBV3-1
size: .
J: TRBJ1-3
D: TRBD1
DNA: TGTGCCAGCAGCCCCCGGGACAGGGCTAGAAACACCATATATTTT
CDR3: CASSPRDRARNTIYF

V: TRBV7-2
size: once
J: TRBJ1-1
D: .
DNA: TGTGCCAGCAGCTTGGGGGGAGCGACTGAAGCTTTCTTT
CDR3: CASSLGGATEAFF

V: TRBV6-1
size: few
J: TRBJ2-7
D: TRBD1
DNA: TGTGCCAGCAGTCGGGACAGGGGTAACCACGAGCAGTACTTC
CDR3: CASSRDRGNHEQYF

V: TRBV7-3
size: .
J: TRBJ2-1
D: TRBD1
DNA: TGTGCCAGCAGCTTAAATAGGGGGCGCGACAATGAGCAGTTCTTC
CDR3: CASSLNRGRDNEQFF

V: TRBV5-8
size: .
J: TRBJ2-2
D: .
DNA: TGTGCCAGCAGCTTGGCCGGGCGGGGGCGCACCGGGGAGCTGTTTTTT
CDR3: CASSLAGRGRTGELFF

V: TRBV7-2
size: .
J: TRBJ2-1
D: .
DNA: TGTGCCAGCAGCTCGGTACTGGTCAAAGAGCAGTTCTTC
CDR3: CASSSVLVKEQFF

V: TRBV9
size: .
J: TRBJ1-1
D: .
DNA: TGTGCCAGCAGCGCCGCGGGGGGGCCGGGTACTGAAGCTTTCTTT
CDR3: CASSAAGGPGTEAFF

V: TRBV11-2
size: once
J: TRBJ2-7
D: .
DNA: TGTGCCAGCAGTAGACTAGGCTACGAGCAGTACTTC
CDR3: CASSRLGYEQYF

V: TRBV20-1
size: .
J: TRBJ2-3
D: .
DNA: TGCAGTGCTAGAGACCCCCTCGGGGGGCGGACAGATACGCAGTATTTT
CDR3: CSARDPLGGRTDTQYF

V: TRBV6-1
size: few
J: TRBJ1-3
D: .
DNA: TGTGCCAGCAGGTCGGATCAGAGAGGTGGAAACACCATATATTTT
CDR3: CASRSDQRGGNTIYF

V: TRBV18
size: .
J: TRBJ1-1
D: TRBD1
DNA: TGTGCCAGCTCACCGCAGGGGGCTGACACTGAAGCTTTCTTT
CDR3: CASSPQGADTEAFF

V: TRBV27
size: .
J: TRBJ2-5
D: .
DNA: TGTGCCAGCAGTTTATCGGGCTCGAAAGAGACCCAGTACTTC
CDR3: CASSLSGSKETQYF

V: TRBV6-1
size: .
J: TRBJ2-2
D: TRBD2
DNA: TGTGCCGGCTCCGGGACTAGCGGGATTATCGGGGAGCTGTTTTTT
CDR3: CAGSGTSGIIGELFF

V: TRBV19
size: .
J: TRBJ1-6
D: TRBD1
DNA: TGTGCCAGTACTGGGACAGTAAATAATTCACCCCTCCACTTT
CDR3: CASTGTVNNSPLHF

V: TRBV20-1
size: few
J: TRBJ1-1
D: .
DNA: TGCAGTGGAGAGAACACTGAAGCTTTCTTT
CDR3: CSGENTEAFF

V: TRBV19
size: few
J: TRBJ2-2
D: TRBD1
DNA: TGTGCCAGTAGTGGATTGACAGGGGCCGGGGAGCTGTTTTTT
CDR3: CASSGLTGAGELFF

V: TRBV11-2
size: .
J: TRBJ2-7
D: .
DNA: TGTGCCAGCAGCTTAGCGGGCAGGGGTTACGAGCAGTACTTC
CDR3: CASSLAGRGYEQYF

V: TRBV19
size: .
J: TRBJ1-2
D: .
DNA: TGTGCCAGTAGTCCCTACCTGACAGGCAACTATGGCTACACCTTC
CDR3: CASSPYLTGNYGYTF